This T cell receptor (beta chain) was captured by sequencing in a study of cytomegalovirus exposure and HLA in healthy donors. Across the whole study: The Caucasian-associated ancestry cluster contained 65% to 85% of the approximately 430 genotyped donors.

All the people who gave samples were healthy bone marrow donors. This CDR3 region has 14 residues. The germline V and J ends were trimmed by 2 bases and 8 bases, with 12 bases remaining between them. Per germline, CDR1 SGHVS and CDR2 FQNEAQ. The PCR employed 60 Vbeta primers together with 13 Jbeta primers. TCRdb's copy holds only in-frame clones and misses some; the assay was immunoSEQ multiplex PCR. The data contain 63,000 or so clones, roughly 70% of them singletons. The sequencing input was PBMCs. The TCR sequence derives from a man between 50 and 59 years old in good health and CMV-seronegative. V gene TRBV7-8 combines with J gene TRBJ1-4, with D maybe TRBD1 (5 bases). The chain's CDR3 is CASSLIGTQEKLFF. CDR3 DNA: TGTGCCAGCAGCTTAATTGGGACTCAAGAAAAACTGTTTTTT.